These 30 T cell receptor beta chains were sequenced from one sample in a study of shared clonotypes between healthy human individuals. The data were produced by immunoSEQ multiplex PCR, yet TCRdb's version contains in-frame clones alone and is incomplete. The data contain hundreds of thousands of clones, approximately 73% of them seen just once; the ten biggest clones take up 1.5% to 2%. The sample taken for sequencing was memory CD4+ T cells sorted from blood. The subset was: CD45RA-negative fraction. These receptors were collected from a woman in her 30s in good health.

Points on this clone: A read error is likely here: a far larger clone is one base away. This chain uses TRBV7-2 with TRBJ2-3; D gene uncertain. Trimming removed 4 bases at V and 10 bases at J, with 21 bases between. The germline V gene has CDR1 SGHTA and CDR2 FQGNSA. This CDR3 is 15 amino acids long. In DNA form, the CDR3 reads TGTGCCAGCAGCTCAAACACCCTGCTTCCTGGTGCGCAGTATTTT. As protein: CASSSNTLLPGAQYF. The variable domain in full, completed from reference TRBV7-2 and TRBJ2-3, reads GAGVSQSPSNKVTEKGKDVELRCDPISGHTALYWYRQSLGQGLEFLIYFQGNSAPDKSGLPSDRFSAERTGGSVSTLTIQRTQQEDSAVYLCASSSNTLLPGAQYFGPGTRLTVL.

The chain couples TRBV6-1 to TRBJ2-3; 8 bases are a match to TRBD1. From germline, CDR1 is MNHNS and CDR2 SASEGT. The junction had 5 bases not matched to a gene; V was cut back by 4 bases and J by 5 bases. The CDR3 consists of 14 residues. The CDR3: CASSGTGFGDTQYF. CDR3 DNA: TGTGCCAGCAGTGGGACAGGGTTTGGAGATACGCAGTATTTT.

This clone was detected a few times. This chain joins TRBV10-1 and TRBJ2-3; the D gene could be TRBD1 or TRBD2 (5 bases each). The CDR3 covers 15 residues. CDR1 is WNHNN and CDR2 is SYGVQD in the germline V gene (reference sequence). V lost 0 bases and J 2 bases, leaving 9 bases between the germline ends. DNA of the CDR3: TGCGCCAGCAGTGAGTCGGGGGTCGCCACAGATACGCAGTATTTT. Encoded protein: CASSESGVATDTQYF.

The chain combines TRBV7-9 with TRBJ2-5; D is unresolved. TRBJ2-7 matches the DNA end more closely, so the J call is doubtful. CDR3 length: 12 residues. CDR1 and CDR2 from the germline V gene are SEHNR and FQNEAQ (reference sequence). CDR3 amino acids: CASSLEVGEQYF. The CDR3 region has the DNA TGTGCCAGCAGCTTAGAGGTGGGCGAGCAGTACTTC.

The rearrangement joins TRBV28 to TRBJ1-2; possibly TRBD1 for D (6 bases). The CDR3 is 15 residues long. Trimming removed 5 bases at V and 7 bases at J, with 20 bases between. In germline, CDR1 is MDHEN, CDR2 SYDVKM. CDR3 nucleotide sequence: TGTGCCAGCAGTCGTCGATGGGGGGCATCGGGTGGCTACACCTTC. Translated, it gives CASSRRWGASGGYTF.

In DNA form, the CDR3 reads TGTGCCAGTAGTATAAGGGGACCCTACGAGCAGTACTTC. Protein: CASSIRGPYEQYF. This chain links TRBV19 with TRBJ2-7; D may correspond to TRBD1 or TRBD2 (5 bases each). Germline V gene data show CDR1 as LNHDA and CDR2 as SQIVND (reference sequence). V was shortened by 2 bases and J by 2 bases, with 7 bases between the two germline ends. The CDR3 runs to 13 residues.

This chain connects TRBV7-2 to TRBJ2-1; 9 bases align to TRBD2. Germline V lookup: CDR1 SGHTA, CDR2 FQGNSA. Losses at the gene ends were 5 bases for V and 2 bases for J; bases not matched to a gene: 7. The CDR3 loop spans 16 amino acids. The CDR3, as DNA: TGTGCCAGCAGCCCCCCGGCGGGAGGGCCCTACAATGAGCAGTTCTTC. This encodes CASSPPAGGPYNEQFF. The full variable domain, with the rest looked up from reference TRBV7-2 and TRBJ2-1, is GAGVSQSPSNKVTEKGKDVELRCDPISGHTALYWYRQSLGQGLEFLIYFQGNSAPDKSGLPSDRFSAERTGGSVSTLTIQRTQQEDSAVYLCASSPPAGGPYNEQFFGPGTRLTVL.

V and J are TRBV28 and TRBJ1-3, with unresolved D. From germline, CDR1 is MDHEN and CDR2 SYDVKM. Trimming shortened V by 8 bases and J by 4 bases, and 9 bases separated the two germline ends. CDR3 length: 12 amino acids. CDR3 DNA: TGTGCCAGCGGCTTCCAAGGAAACACCATATATTTT. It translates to CASGFQGNTIYF.

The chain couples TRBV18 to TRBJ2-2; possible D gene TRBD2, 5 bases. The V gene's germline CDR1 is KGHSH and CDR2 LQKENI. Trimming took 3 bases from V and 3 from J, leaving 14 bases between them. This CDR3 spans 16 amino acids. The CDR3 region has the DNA TGTGCCAGCTCACCGACGACGGGAACCTACACCGGGGAGCTGTTTTTT. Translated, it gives CASSPTTGTYTGELFF.

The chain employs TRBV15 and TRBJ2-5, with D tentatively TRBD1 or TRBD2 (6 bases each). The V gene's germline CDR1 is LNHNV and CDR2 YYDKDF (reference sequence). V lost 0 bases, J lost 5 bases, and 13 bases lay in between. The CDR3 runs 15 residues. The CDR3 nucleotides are TGTGCCACCAGCAGAGATGGTCAGGGGAGGGAGACCCAGTACTTC. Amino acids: CATSRDGQGRETQYF.

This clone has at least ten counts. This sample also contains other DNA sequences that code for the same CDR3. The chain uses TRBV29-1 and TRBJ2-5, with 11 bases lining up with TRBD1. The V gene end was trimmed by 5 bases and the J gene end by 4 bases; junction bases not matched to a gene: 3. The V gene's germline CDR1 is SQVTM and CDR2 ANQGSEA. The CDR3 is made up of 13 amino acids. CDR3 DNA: TGCAGCGTTTCCGGGACAGGGGGAGAGACCCAGTACTTC. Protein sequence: CSVSGTGGETQYF.

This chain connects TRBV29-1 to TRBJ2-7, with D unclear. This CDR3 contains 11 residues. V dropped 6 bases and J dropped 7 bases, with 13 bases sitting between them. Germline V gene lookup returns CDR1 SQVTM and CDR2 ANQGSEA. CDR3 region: CSVSLGREQYF. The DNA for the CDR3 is TGCAGCGTGTCCCTCGGAAGGGAGCAGTACTTC.

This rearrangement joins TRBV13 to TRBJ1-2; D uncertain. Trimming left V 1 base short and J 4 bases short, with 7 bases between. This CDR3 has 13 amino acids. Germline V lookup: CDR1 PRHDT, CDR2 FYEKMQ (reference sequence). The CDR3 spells CASSLERIYGYTF. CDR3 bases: TGTGCCAGCAGCTTAGAAAGGATCTATGGCTACACCTTC.

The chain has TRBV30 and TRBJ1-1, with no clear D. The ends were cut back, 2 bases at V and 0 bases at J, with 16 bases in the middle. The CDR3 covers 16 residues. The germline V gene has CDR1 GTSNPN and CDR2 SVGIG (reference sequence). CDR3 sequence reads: CAWSKEQRIMNTEAFF. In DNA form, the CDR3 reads TGTGCCTGGAGTAAAGAACAGCGAATTATGAACACTGAAGCTTTCTTT.

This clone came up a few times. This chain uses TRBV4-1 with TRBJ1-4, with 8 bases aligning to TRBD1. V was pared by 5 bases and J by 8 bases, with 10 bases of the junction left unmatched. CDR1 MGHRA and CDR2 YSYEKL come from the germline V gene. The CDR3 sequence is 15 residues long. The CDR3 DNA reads TGCGCCAGCAGCTTCCGGGACAGGAGAATGGAAAAACTGTTTTTT. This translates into CASSFRDRRMEKLFF.

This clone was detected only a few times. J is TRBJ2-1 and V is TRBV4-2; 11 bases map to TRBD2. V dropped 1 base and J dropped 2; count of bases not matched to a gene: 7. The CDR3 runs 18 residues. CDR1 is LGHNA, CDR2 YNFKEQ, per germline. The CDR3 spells CASSQVAGGPGAYNEQFF. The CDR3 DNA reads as TGTGCCAGCAGCCAAGTAGCGGGAGGGCCAGGAGCCTACAATGAGCAGTTCTTC.

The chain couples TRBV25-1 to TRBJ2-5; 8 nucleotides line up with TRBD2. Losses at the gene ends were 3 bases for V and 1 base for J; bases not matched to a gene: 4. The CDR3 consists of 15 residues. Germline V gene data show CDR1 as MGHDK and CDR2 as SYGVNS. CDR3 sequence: CASSDLLAAQETQYF. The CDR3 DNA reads TGTGCCAGCAGTGACCTACTAGCGGCCCAAGAGACCCAGTACTTC.

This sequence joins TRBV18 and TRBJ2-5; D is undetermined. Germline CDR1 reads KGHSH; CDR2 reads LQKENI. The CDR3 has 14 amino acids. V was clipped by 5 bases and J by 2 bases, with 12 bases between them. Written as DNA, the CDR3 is TGTGCCAGCTCAAGCAGAGCAATGCAAGAGACCCAGTACTTC. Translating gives CASSSRAMQETQYF.

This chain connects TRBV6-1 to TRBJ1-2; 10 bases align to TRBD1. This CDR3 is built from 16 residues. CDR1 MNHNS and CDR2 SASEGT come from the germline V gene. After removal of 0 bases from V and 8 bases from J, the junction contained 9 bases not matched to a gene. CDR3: CASSEALGGQGRGYTF. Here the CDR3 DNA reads TGTGCCAGCAGTGAAGCGCTTGGGGGACAGGGGCGCGGCTACACCTTC.

DNA of the CDR3: TGTGCCAGCAGCAGGGGACAGGGGGCAAATGAGATCAGTGAAAAACTGTTTTTT. Encoded protein: CASSRGQGANEISEKLFF. V gene TRBV5-6 combines with J gene TRBJ1-4, with 12 positions matching TRBD1. CDR1 and CDR2 from the germline V gene are SGHDT and YYEEEE. The CDR3 length is 18 residues. The V and J ends lost 4 bases and 7 bases, in that order; junction bases with no gene match: 14.

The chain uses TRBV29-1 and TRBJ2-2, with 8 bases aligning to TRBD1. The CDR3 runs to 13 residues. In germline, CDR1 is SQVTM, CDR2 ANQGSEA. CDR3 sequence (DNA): TGCATCGCACAGGGGGTTGGCACCGGGGAGCTGTTTTTT. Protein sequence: CIAQGVGTGELFF.

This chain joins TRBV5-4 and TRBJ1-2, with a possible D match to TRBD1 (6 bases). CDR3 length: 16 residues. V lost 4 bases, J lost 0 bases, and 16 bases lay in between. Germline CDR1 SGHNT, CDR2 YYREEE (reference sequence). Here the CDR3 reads CASSANYRQANYGYTF. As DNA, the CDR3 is TGTGCCAGCAGCGCAAACTACAGACAGGCTAACTATGGCTACACCTTC. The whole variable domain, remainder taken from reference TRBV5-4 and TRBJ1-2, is ETGVTQSPTHLIKTRGQQVTLRCSSQSGHNTVSWYQQALGQGPQFIFQYYREEENGRGNFPPRFSGLQFPNYSSELNVNALELDDSALYLCASSANYRQANYGYTFGSGTRLTVV.

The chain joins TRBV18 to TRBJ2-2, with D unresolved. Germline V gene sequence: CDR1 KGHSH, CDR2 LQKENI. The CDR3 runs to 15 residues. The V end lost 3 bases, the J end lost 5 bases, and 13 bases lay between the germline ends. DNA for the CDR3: TGTGCCAGCTCACCTCGAGAGGTTGCGACCGGGGAGCTGTTTTTT. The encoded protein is CASSPREVATGELFF.

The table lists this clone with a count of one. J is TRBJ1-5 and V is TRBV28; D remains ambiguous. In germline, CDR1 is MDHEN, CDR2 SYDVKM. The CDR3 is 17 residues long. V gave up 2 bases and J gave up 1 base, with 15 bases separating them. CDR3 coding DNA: TGTGCCAGCAGTTTAGTGGGGATTCGGAGGAGCAATCAGCCCCAGCATTTT. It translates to CASSLVGIRRSNQPQHF.

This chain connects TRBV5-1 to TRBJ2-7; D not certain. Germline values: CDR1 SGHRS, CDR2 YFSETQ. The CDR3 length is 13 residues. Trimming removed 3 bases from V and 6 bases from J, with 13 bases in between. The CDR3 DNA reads TGCGCCAGCAGCTACTCGGTTGTCGCCGAGCAGTACTTC. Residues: CASSYSVVAEQYF.

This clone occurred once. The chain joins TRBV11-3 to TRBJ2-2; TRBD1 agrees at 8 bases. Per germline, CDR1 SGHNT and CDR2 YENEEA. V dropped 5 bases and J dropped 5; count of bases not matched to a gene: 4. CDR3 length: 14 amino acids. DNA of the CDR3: TGTGCCAGCAGCGTGACAGGGGCGACCGGGGAGCTGTTTTTT. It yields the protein CASSVTGATGELFF.

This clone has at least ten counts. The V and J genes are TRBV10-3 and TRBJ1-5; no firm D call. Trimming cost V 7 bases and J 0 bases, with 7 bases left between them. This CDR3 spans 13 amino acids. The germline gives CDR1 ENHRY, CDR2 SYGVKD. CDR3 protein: CAIIFPSNQPQHF. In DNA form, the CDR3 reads TGTGCCATCATCTTCCCTAGCAATCAGCCCCAGCATTTT.

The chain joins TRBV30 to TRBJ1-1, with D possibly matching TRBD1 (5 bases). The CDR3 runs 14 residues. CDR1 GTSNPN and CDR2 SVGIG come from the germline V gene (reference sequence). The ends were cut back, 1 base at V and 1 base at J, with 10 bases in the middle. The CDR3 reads CAWSAGPGNTEAFF. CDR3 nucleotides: TGTGCCTGGAGTGCAGGGCCGGGGAACACTGAAGCTTTCTTT.

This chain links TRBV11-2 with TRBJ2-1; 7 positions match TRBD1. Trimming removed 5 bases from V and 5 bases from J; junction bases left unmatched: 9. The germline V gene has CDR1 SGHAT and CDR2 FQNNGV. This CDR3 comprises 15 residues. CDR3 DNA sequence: TGTGCCAGCAGCGACCGACAGGGAGCACACAATGAGCAGTTCTTC. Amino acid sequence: CASSDRQGAHNEQFF.

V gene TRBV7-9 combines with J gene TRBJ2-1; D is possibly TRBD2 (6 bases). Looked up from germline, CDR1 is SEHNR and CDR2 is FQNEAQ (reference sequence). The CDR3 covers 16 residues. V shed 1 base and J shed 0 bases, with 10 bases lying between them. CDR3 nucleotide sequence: TGTGCCAGCAGCTTAGGCGTAGCGGACTCCTACAATGAGCAGTTCTTC. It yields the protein CASSLGVADSYNEQFF.